This is a list of T cell receptor beta chains from one sample in a study of T cell responses to AZD1222 COVID-19 vaccine. Sequencing was performed with immunoSEQ multiplex PCR; in TCRdb, only in-frame clones are kept and a portion is missing. The sample carries 98,000 or so clones, about 91% recorded once. Sample: peripheral blood, taken on day 0 of AZD1222 vaccination. These receptors originate from an adult in good health. Each CDR3 is given with its conserved first and last residue. D genes are given only for firm matches. Some rows mark clone size as missing; the rest say once, few, many or name a class of expanded clone.

V,J,size,D,DNA,CDR3
TRBV3-1/TRBV3-2,TRBJ2-5,-,-,TGTGCCAGCCGGGGGGCGGAGACCCAGTACTTC,CASRGAETQYF
TRBV2,TRBJ2-2,-,-,TGTGCCAGAACCCGGGACACCGGGGAGCTGTTTTTT,CARTRDTGELFF
TRBV28,TRBJ1-2,-,TRBD1,TGTGCCAGCAGATCCGGGACAGGGGGCTTAATAGACTATGGCTACACCTTC,CASRSGTGGLIDYGYTF
TRBV20-1,TRBJ2-7,-,-,TGCAGTGCTAGTCCGGTTGACATCCGTATCTCCTACGAGCAGTACTTC,CSASPVDIRISYEQYF
TRBV25-1,TRBJ1-4,-,-,TGTGCCAGCAGTGAAGTTACGGGACAAGGGGAAAAACTGTTTTTT,CASSEVTGQGEKLFF
TRBV6-6,TRBJ2-7,-,-,TGTGCCAGCACCCCGGGTTGGTACGAGCAGTACTTC,CASTPGWYEQYF
TRBV19,TRBJ2-1,once,-,TGTGCCAGTAGATTTCAGGTCCACAATGAGCAGTTCTTC,CASRFQVHNEQFF
TRBV5-6,TRBJ1-1,-,-,TGTGCCAGCAGCTTGTATGCAGGGACTATGAACACTGAAGCTTTCTTT,CASSLYAGTMNTEAFF
TRBV5-1,TRBJ2-7,-,-,TGCGCCAGCAGCTTGGTAGAGCGACACGAGCAGTACTTC,CASSLVERHEQYF
TRBV28,TRBJ1-1,-,-,TGTGCCAGCAGGGGCCAGGGCTCCCGGGACGAAGCTTTCTTT,CASRGQGSRDEAFF
TRBV6-5,TRBJ2-1,-,-,TGTGCCAGCAGTTGGGGGGGGCGGTCCTACAATGAGCAGTTCTTC,CASSWGGRSYNEQFF
TRBV19,TRBJ1-1,-,-,TGTGCCAGTAGCGCACAATGGAACACTGAAGCTTTCTTT,CASSAQWNTEAFF
TRBV13,TRBJ2-1,-,TRBD2,TGTGCCAGCAGCTTAGGGACCGGGACTAGGGCCAATGAGCAGTTCTTC,CASSLGTGTRANEQFF
TRBV5-5,TRBJ2-4,-,-,TGTGCCAGCAGGGAAATAGCCAAAAACATTCAGTACTTC,CASREIAKNIQYF
TRBV4-1,TRBJ2-3,-,-,TGCGCCAGCAGCCAACTTAGTGGGGACACAGATACGCAGTATTTT,CASSQLSGDTDTQYF
TRBV5-1,TRBJ2-5,-,TRBD2,TGCGCCAGCAGCAATCCGGGACTAGCGGGGGAGACCCAGTACTTC,CASSNPGLAGETQYF
TRBV6-5,TRBJ2-7,-,TRBD1,TGTGCCAGCAGGAAGGACAGGGTGTTACACGAGCAGTACTTC,CASRKDRVLHEQYF
TRBV6-1,TRBJ1-1,-,TRBD1,TGTGCCAGCAGTGAATGGAGGGGGCTGTTCACTGAAGCTTTCTTT,CASSEWRGLFTEAFF
TRBV4-2,TRBJ1-4,-,-,TGTGCCAGCAGTTCCCAAAAATCCTCAACTAATGAAAAACTGTTTTTT,CASSSQKSSTNEKLFF
TRBV28,TRBJ1-2,-,-,TGTGCCAGCACCGGAGGGGACACCTTCTATGGCTACACCTTC,CASTGGDTFYGYTF
TRBV4-1,TRBJ1-5,-,TRBD1,TGCGCCAGCAGCCAAGGACAGGGTTTGGGTCAGCCCCAGCATTTT,CASSQGQGLGQPQHF
TRBV19,TRBJ1-5,-,-,TGTGCCAGTAGTTTAGTAGGACCTAGCAATCAGCCCCAGCATTTT,CASSLVGPSNQPQHF